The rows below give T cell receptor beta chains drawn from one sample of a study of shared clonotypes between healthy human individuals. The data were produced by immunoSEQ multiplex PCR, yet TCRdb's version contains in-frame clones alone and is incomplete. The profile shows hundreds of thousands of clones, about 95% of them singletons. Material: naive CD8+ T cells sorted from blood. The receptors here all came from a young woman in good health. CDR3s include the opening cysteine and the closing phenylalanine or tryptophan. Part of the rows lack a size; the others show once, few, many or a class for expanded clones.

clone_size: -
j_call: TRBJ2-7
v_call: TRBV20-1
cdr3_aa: CSASDYEQYF

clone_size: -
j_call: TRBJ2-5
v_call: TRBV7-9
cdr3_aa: CASSYRVSETQYF

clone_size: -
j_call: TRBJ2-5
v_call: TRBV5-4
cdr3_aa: CASSLEAAETQYF

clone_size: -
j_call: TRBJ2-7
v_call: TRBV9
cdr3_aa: CASSVDVGREDEQYF

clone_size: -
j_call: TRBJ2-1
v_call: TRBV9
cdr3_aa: CASSAVSRGHEQFF

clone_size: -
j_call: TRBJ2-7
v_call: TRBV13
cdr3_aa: CASSTGTYEQYF

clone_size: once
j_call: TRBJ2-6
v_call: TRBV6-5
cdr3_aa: CASSSGGANVLTF

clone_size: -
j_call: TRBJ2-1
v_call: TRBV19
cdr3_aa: CASSPGLAEGGNEQFF

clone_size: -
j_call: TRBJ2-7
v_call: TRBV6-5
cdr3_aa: CASSYSSDALLEQYF

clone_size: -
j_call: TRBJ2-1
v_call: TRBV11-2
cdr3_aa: CASSLVVNEQFF

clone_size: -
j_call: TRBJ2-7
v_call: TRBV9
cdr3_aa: CASSVGPGTHEQYF

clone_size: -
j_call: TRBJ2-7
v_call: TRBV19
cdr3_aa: CASSFSGQGNYEQYF

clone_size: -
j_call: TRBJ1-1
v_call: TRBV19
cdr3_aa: CASKVDITSTNTEAFF

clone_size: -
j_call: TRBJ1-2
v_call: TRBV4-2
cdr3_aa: CASSQGWGDIGYTF

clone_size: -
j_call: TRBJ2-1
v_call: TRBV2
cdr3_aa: CATLADSYNEQFF

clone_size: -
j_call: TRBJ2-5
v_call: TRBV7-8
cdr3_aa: CASSLFLASGETQYF

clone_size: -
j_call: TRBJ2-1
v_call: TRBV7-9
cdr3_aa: CASSPSGSSYNEQFF

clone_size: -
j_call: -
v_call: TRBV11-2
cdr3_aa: CASSLATGLGSYEQYF

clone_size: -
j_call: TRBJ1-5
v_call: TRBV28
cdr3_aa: CASTPGQRFDQPQHF

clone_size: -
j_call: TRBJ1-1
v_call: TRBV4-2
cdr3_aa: CASSQDGPIRSEAFF